The 19 T cell receptor beta chains presented below share a single source sample, sequenced in a study of T-cell memory formation after mild COVID-19. MiXCR, run by TCRdb on the 5' RACE reads, gives a single entry per CDR3 protein. Of hundreds of thousands of distinct CDR3 sequences in the sample, 20% were seen once. Sequenced: PBMCs or a T cell subset sorted from them (not recorded which). The receptors were sampled from an adult woman who had mild COVID-19 (a few samples of this study predate the infection). Cell type and time point are not known.

In this sample, this clonotype turned up a few times. The V call is TRBV7-9, the J call TRBJ2-1; 9 positions match TRBD1. The CDR3 length is 14 residues. V was clipped by 5 bases and J by 7 bases; unmatched bases: 6. The germline V gene has CDR1 SEHNR and CDR2 FQNEAQ (reference sequence). CDR3 residues: CASSPGTGRNEQFF. Here the CDR3 DNA reads TGTGCCAGCAGCCCCGGGACAGGGAGAAATGAGCAGTTCTTC.

This clonotype has a handful of counts. The V gene is TRBV29-1, the J gene TRBJ2-7; TRBD1 agrees at 7 bases. V trimming: 6 bases; J trimming: 4 bases; junction bases outside the gene matches: 12. This CDR3 contains 14 residues. In germline, CDR1 is SQVTM, CDR2 ANQGSEA. The CDR3 region has the DNA TGCAGCGTCGGACAGGTCTCCTCCTATTACGAGCAGTACTTC. This sequence encodes CSVGQVSSYYEQYF.

The CDR3 region has the DNA TGCGCCAGCAGCTTCAGGGGCCCACCTAGCGACGAGCAGTACTTC. Its translation: CASSFRGPPSDEQYF. The rearrangement links TRBV5-1 to TRBJ2-7; perhaps D is TRBD1 or TRBD2 (6 bases each). Trimming took off 2 bases at V and 5 bases at J, with 17 bases between the two ends. The CDR3 loop spans 15 amino acids. Germline-derived CDR1 and CDR2 are SGHRS and YFSETQ.

The V gene is TRBV29-1, the J gene TRBJ2-1, with TRBD2 identical over 7 bases. J lost 1 base, V lost 8 bases, and 20 bases had no gene match. The CDR3 is 18 residues long. Germline CDR1 is SQVTM and CDR2 is ANQGSEA. The DNA for the CDR3 is TGCAGCTCCCCCCCGACAGCGGGAAACGCGAGATCCTACAATGAGCAGTTCTTC. Protein product: CSSPPTAGNARSYNEQFF.

The chain has TRBV5-1 and TRBJ2-7, with 11 bases fitting TRBD2. The CDR3 spans 16 residues. Germline V lookup: CDR1 SGHRS, CDR2 YFSETQ. The trim removed 4 bases at V and 3 bases at J, leaving 9 bases unmatched. The DNA of the CDR3 is TGCGCCAGCAGCGCATCTAGCGGGGGGAACTACTACGAGCAGTACTTC. It yields the protein CASSASSGGNYYEQYF.

CDR3 bases: TGTGCCAGCAGCCGCAGCAGAGACACCGGGGAGCTGTTTTTT. Translation gives CASSRSRDTGELFF. The rearrangement uses TRBV7-9 and TRBJ2-2; D unclear. Germline-derived CDR1 and CDR2 are SEHNR and FQNEAQ (reference sequence). The CDR3 covers 14 residues. V was shortened by 5 bases and J by 3 bases, with 10 bases between the two germline ends.

Many counts were recorded for this clonotype. The rearrangement links TRBV7-6 to TRBJ2-5; the match to TRBD2 covers 9 bases. Germline V gene lookup returns CDR1 SGHVS and CDR2 FNYEAQ. The CDR3 runs to 14 residues. J was trimmed by 2 bases and V by 3 bases; bases with no gene match: 1. In DNA, the CDR3 is TGTGCCAGCAGCTTTCTAGCGGGGCAAGAGACCCAGTACTTC. It specifies CASSFLAGQETQYF.

CDR3 DNA sequence: TGCGCCAGCAGCTCCCGTGGGGAAGCTTTCTTT. It yields the protein CASSSRGEAFF. The rearrangement links TRBV5-1 to TRBJ1-1; no reliable D call. Germline-derived CDR1 and CDR2 are SGHRS and YFSETQ. This CDR3 is 11 amino acids long. V dropped 3 bases and J dropped 8 bases, with 8 bases sitting between them.

This clonotype has just a few counts. The rearrangement joins TRBV19 to TRBJ2-3; 8 bases map to TRBD2. The ends lost 3 bases at V and 3 bases at J; junction bases unmatched: 11. CDR3 length equals 17 residues. Germline V lookup: CDR1 LNHDA, CDR2 SQIVND (reference sequence). CDR3 DNA sequence: TGTGCCAGTAGTATTGACAGCGGGGGTGGATGGACAGATACGCAGTATTTT. Translating it yields CASSIDSGGGWTDTQYF.

This clonotype occurred a few times. The chain recombines TRBV28 with TRBJ2-7, with 12 bases fitting TRBD2. Per the germline V gene, CDR1 is MDHEN and CDR2 is SYDVKM. With V trimmed by 7 bases and J by 5 bases, 18 bases remained unmatched. The CDR3 runs 18 residues. The CDR3 spells CASTTQTSGRNTSNEQYF. DNA of the CDR3: TGTGCCAGCACAACACAGACTAGCGGGAGAAACACCTCTAACGAGCAGTACTTC.

This clonotype was counted a few times. The chain recombines TRBV27 with TRBJ2-7; 10 bases agree with TRBD2. The V segment lost 2 bases and the J segment 4 bases; nucleotides outside the gene matches: 5. In germline, CDR1 is MNHEY, CDR2 SMNVEV (reference sequence). The length of the CDR3 is 15 residues. For the CDR3, the DNA is TGTGCCAGCAGTTTACAGCGGGGGGGCTCTTACGAGCAGTACTTC. This encodes CASSLQRGGSYEQYF.

The V and J genes are TRBV12-3 or TRBV12-4 and TRBJ2-7; D is perhaps TRBD2 (7 bases). The CDR3 extends over 15 amino acids. With 2 bases removed from V and 4 bases from J, the gap between germline ends came to 15 bases. The CDR3 spells CASSLSGRGKYEQYF. DNA of the CDR3: TGTGCCAGCAGTTTATCGGGGAGGGGGAAATACGAGCAGTACTTC.

This clonotype came up many times. The chain carries TRBV5-4 and TRBJ1-2; perhaps TRBD1 as D (6 bases). The CDR3 sequence is 14 residues long. Per germline, CDR1 SGHNT and CDR2 YYREEE (reference sequence). Trimming removed 0 bases at V and 5 bases at J, with 11 bases between. The CDR3 sequence is CASSLEGVLYGYTF. CDR3 bases: TGTGCCAGCAGCTTGGAGGGGGTCCTATATGGCTACACCTTC.

Only a few counts were recorded for this clonotype. The V and J genes are TRBV5-6 and TRBJ1-1, with a tentative D call TRBD1 (5 bases). Germline V gives CDR1 SGHDT, CDR2 YYEEEE. The CDR3 is made up of 17 amino acids. V was trimmed by 6 bases and J by 1 base, leaving 22 bases between them. The CDR3 here is CASTEGPRQMRNTEAFF. The DNA for the CDR3 is TGTGCCAGCACCGAGGGACCAAGACAAATGCGGAACACTGAAGCTTTCTTT.

The table lists this clonotype with many counts. This chain links TRBV12-3 or TRBV12-4 with TRBJ2-7; no clear D gene. The CDR3 contains 12 residues. V dropped 1 base and J dropped 3 bases, with 4 bases sitting between them. CDR3 nucleotide sequence: TGTGCCAGCAGTTTAGGCTACTACGAGCAGTACTTC. It encodes CASSLGYYEQYF.

This chain uses TRBV7-9 with TRBJ2-2; unclear D gene. The CDR3 has 13 amino acids. Germline V gene lookup returns CDR1 SEHNR and CDR2 FQNEAQ (reference sequence). V gave up 5 bases and J gave up 4 bases, with 8 bases separating them. The CDR3 region has the DNA TGTGCCAGCAGCGCCACCTCCACCGGGGAGCTGTTTTTT. It codes for CASSATSTGELFF.

The chain is built from TRBV4-1 and TRBJ2-7; D remains unclear. V was clipped by 0 bases and J by 2 bases, with 11 bases between them. The germline V gene encodes CDR1 MGHRA and CDR2 YSYEKL. The CDR3 extends over 15 amino acids. CDR3 sequence: CASSQDRGRTYEQYF. CDR3 sequence (DNA): TGCGCCAGCAGCCAAGATCGTGGTAGAACCTACGAGCAGTACTTC.

This clonotype was observed many times. This chain uses TRBV5-1 with TRBJ1-6; tentatively, D is TRBD1 (6 bases). This CDR3 comprises 14 residues. Trimming left V 3 bases short and J 18 bases short, with 22 bases between. Germline loops: CDR1 SGHRS, CDR2 YFSETQ. The CDR3 DNA reads TGCGCCAGCAGCTCCGAGACAGGACGATCCCCTAACCACTTT. Its translation: CASSSETGRSPNHF.

CDR3 sequence: CASSSTGLAAGETQYF. CDR3 coding DNA: TGTGCCAGCAGTTCCACGGGACTAGCGGCGGGAGAGACCCAGTACTTC. V gene TRBV7-9 combines with J gene TRBJ2-5; TRBD2 aligns across 11 bases. This CDR3 contains 16 residues. Trimming at V came to 6 bases and at J to 4 bases, leaving 10 bases not matched to a gene. CDR1 and CDR2 from the germline V gene are SEHNR and FQNEAQ (reference sequence).